Below, 24 T cell receptor beta chains from the same sample are listed, as sequenced in a study of cytomegalovirus exposure and HLA in healthy donors. PCR was performed using 60 Vbeta and 13 Jbeta primers. Profiled with immunoSEQ multiplex PCR; TCRdb holds only in-frame clones, not every one. The table shows 40,000 or so clones, with roughly three quarters occurring only once. The sample consisted of PBMCs. The receptor source for this set is a man aged 35 to 55 in good health and CMV-seronegative.

This chain uses TRBV2 with TRBJ2-7; 7 bases agree with TRBD1. The CDR3 loop spans 16 amino acids. Germline values: CDR1 SNHLY, CDR2 FYNNEI. V was pared by 3 bases and J by 3 bases, with 11 bases of the junction left unmatched. CDR3 protein: CASSELPGQRSYEQYF. CDR3 bases: TGTGCCAGCAGTGAGCTCCCGGGACAGCGCAGCTACGAGCAGTACTTC.

This sequence joins TRBV6-1 and TRBJ1-2, with TRBD1 matching over 8 bases. V was pared by 0 bases and J by 5 bases, with 8 bases of the junction left unmatched. The CDR3 is 16 residues long. Germline CDR1 reads MNHNS; CDR2 reads SASEGT. As DNA, the CDR3 is TGTGCCAGCAGTGAAGCGGGGGGGACAGGAGGGTATGGCTACACCTTC. Translation gives CASSEAGGTGGYGYTF.

The rearrangement uses TRBV2 and TRBJ1-2, with D perhaps matching TRBD1 (6 bases). CDR1 SNHLY and CDR2 FYNNEI come from the germline V gene. CDR3 length: 13 residues. The ends were cut back, 5 bases at V and 4 bases at J, with 11 bases in the middle. The CDR3 region is CASSNRVPYGYTF. The CDR3 coding sequence is TGTGCCAGCAGTAACAGGGTTCCCTATGGCTACACCTTC.

This clone turned up a few times. J is TRBJ1-3 and V is TRBV7-6; D is unclear. V was cut by 5 bases and J by 0 bases, with 8 bases left in between. Germline V gene lookup returns CDR1 SGHVS and CDR2 FNYEAQ. The CDR3 spans 14 residues. The chain's CDR3 is CASSLGSSGNTIYF. The CDR3 bases are TGTGCCAGCAGCCTTGGGAGCTCTGGAAACACCATATATTTT.

This clone was seen once. This chain uses TRBV7-9 with TRBJ2-1; TRBD1 might be the D (6 bases). The CDR3 totals 17 residues. Trimming removed 1 base at V and 0 bases at J, with 13 bases between. Germline-derived CDR1 and CDR2 are SEHNR and FQNEAQ (reference sequence). The CDR3 DNA reads TGTGCCAGCAGCTTAGACGGAATCAGGGGCTCCTACAATGAGCAGTTCTTC. Translating it yields CASSLDGIRGSYNEQFF.

The J gene is TRBJ2-7, the V gene TRBV10-2; D is unresolved. Per the germline V gene, CDR1 is WSHSY and CDR2 is SAAADI. The CDR3 is 12 residues long. V lost 4 bases and J lost 4, with 8 bases in between. CDR3 in DNA: TGCGCCAGCAGTGGTTCAGAATACGAGCAGTACTTC. This sequence encodes CASSGSEYEQYF.

DNA of the CDR3: TGTGCCACCAGCAATACAGGGAGCGCAGATACGCAGTATTTT. As protein: CATSNTGSADTQYF. This chain links TRBV15 with TRBJ2-3; D is perhaps TRBD1 (6 bases). CDR3 size: 14 residues. Germline CDR1 and CDR2: LNHNV and YYDKDF (reference sequence). V dropped 4 bases and J dropped 4 bases, with 12 bases sitting between them.

The CDR3 protein is CASSNFAAGYGYTF. CDR3 coding DNA: TGTGCCAGTAGTAATTTCGCGGCAGGGTATGGCTACACCTTC. The chain couples TRBV19 to TRBJ1-2; the D gene is possibly TRBD1 (5 bases). The length of the CDR3 is 14 residues. Trimming cost V 4 bases and J 5 bases, with 14 bases left between them. CDR1 LNHDA and CDR2 SQIVND come from the germline V gene (reference sequence).

The J gene is TRBJ1-5, the V gene TRBV7-9, with D possibly matching TRBD1 (6 bases). V was pared by 4 bases and J by 6 bases, with 19 bases between. The V gene's germline CDR1 is SEHNR and CDR2 FQNEAQ (reference sequence). The CDR3 sequence is 16 residues long. Here the CDR3 reads CASSSADRSSGQPQHF. The CDR3 DNA sequence: TGTGCCAGCAGCTCCGCCGACAGGTCTAGCGGTCAGCCCCAGCATTTT.

The chain uses TRBV4-1 and TRBJ2-5, with a possible D match to TRBD2 (5 bases). The CDR3 extends over 14 amino acids. CDR1 is MGHRA and CDR2 is YSYEKL in the germline V gene. Trimming left V 8 bases short and J 5 bases short, with 18 bases between. The CDR3: CASLREGGWETQYF. The CDR3 DNA reads as TGCGCCAGCCTCCGTGAGGGCGGGTGGGAGACCCAGTACTTC.

V gene TRBV18 combines with J gene TRBJ2-5; 8 bases are shared with TRBD1. The CDR3 covers 15 residues. Germline lookup yields CDR1 KGHSH and CDR2 LQKENI. V lost 3 bases to trimming and J lost 4 bases; unmatched junction nucleotides: 7. The CDR3 nucleotides read TGTGCCAGCTCACCCTTAATCGGACAGGGAGAGACCCAGTACTTC. This gives the protein CASSPLIGQGETQYF.

This clone was observed a few times. V gene TRBV7-9 combines with J gene TRBJ2-7; D is perhaps TRBD2 (5 bases). The length of the CDR3 is 13 residues. Germline V gene lookup returns CDR1 SEHNR and CDR2 FQNEAQ (reference sequence). Trimming left V 2 bases short and J 2 bases short, with 7 bases between. The CDR3 nucleotides are TGTGCCAGCAGCTTAACGGGGACCTACGAGCAGTACTTC. It specifies CASSLTGTYEQYF.

The V call is TRBV5-4, the J call TRBJ2-5; weak D call: TRBD1 (6 bases). Trimming removed 4 bases from V and 0 bases from J, with 10 bases in between. The CDR3 consists of 14 residues. Germline CDR1 and CDR2: SGHNT and YYREEE (reference sequence). CDR3 sequence: CASSVDRYQETQYF. DNA of the CDR3: TGTGCCAGCAGCGTAGACAGGTACCAAGAGACCCAGTACTTC.

The V and J genes are TRBV7-2 and TRBJ2-7; the D gene is possibly TRBD1 (6 bases). V lost 5 bases to trimming and J lost 2 bases, with 16 bases between them. CDR1 is SGHTA and CDR2 is FQGNSA in the germline V gene. The CDR3 spans 15 residues. The CDR3 DNA reads as TGTGCCAGCAGCCAAACCTCGGACAGACCCTACGAGCAGTACTTC. This sequence encodes CASSQTSDRPYEQYF.

The J gene is TRBJ2-7, the V gene TRBV21-1; the D call TRBD1 from the table was never checked on the DNA. TRBV21-1 is a pseudogene. The CDR3 spans 14 residues. CDR3 amino acids: CASVYGDREDEQYF. The CDR3 DNA follows: TGTGCCAGCGTATACGGGGACAGGGAGGACGAGCAGTACTTC.

This clone came up a few times. The chain couples TRBV2 to TRBJ1-1; 9 positions match TRBD1. V was clipped by 8 bases and J by 6 bases; unmatched bases: 4. CDR1 and CDR2 (germline): SNHLY, FYNNEI. This CDR3 is built from 12 residues. CDR3 sequence reads: CASPGQGPEAFF. CDR3 nucleotide sequence: TGTGCCAGCCCGGGACAGGGCCCTGAAGCTTTCTTT.

This clone was observed a handful of times. This chain joins TRBV14 and TRBJ2-7; possibly TRBD2 for D (5 bases). CDR1 SGHDN and CDR2 FVKESK come from the germline V gene. This CDR3 has 14 residues. The V and J ends lost 2 bases and 5 bases respectively, with 13 bases between them. The CDR3 DNA sequence: TGTGCCAGCAGCCAAACGAAGGTAGCGAACGAGCAGTACTTC. It is translated as CASSQTKVANEQYF.

The genes are TRBV28 and TRBJ2-7, with a possible D match to TRBD2 (6 bases). Germline V gives CDR1 MDHEN, CDR2 SYDVKM. This CDR3 has 15 residues. V was shortened by 2 bases and J by 7 bases, with 18 bases between the two germline ends. The CDR3 here is CASSLRTASGEEQYF. The CDR3 nucleotides read TGTGCCAGCAGTTTAAGGACTGCTTCGGGGGAAGAGCAGTACTTC.

The V gene is TRBV7-3, the J gene TRBJ2-3; a weak D match, TRBD1 (6 bases). Trimming shortened V by 3 bases and J by 0 bases, and 7 bases separated the two germline ends. The CDR3 runs 14 residues. Germline lookup yields CDR1 SGHTA and CDR2 FQGTGA. CDR3 DNA sequence: TGTGCCAGCAGCTTTCAGGGGAGCACAGATACGCAGTATTTT. Protein product: CASSFQGSTDTQYF.

The chain employs TRBV6-5 and TRBJ2-5; 8 nucleotides match TRBD1. The CDR3 is 13 amino acids. Germline V CDR1 and CDR2: MNHEY, SVGAGI. V shed 7 bases and J 7 bases; nucleotides not matched to a gene: 8. The CDR3 DNA sequence: TGTGCCAGCACCGCAGGGGGCGGCGTGACCCAGTACTTC. Its protein product is CASTAGGGVTQYF.

This clone was detected only a few times. The chain couples TRBV7-2 to TRBJ2-7, with D possibly TRBD2 on 5 matching bases. V shed 1 base and J shed 4 bases, with 11 bases lying between them. From germline, CDR1 is SGHTA and CDR2 FQGNSA. This CDR3 has 14 amino acids. CDR3 bases: TGTGCCAGCAGCTTAGGCGACTACCGATACGAGCAGTACTTC. It codes for CASSLGDYRYEQYF.

This rearrangement joins TRBV2 to TRBJ2-1; TRBD1 agrees at 11 bases. Germline V gene lookup returns CDR1 SNHLY and CDR2 FYNNEI. The CDR3 contains 18 residues. V lost 6 bases and J lost 1; bases outside the gene matches: 11. CDR3 sequence (DNA): TGTGCCAGCAGCGTACCCCGGGACAGGGGGGGGTCCTACAATGAGCAGTTCTTC. Its translation: CASSVPRDRGGSYNEQFF.

CDR3 protein: CASSLARTRGSPLHF. The DNA of the CDR3 is TGTGCCAGCAGCTTAGCCCGCACCCGGGGGTCACCCCTCCACTTT. The chain uses TRBV7-2 and TRBJ1-6; a possible D gene is TRBD1 (5 bases). This CDR3 spans 15 amino acids. Germline V gene sequence: CDR1 SGHTA, CDR2 FQGNSA. Trimming pared 0 bases from V and 10 bases from J, leaving 13 bases between.

This clone was found a few times. The V gene is TRBV29-1, the J gene TRBJ2-7, with D possibly matching TRBD1 (5 bases). Per germline, CDR1 SQVTM and CDR2 ANQGSEA. Trimming shortened V by 7 bases and J by 2 bases, and 12 bases separated the two germline ends. The CDR3 contains 12 residues. The CDR3 spells CSAQTATYEQYF. CDR3 in DNA: TGCAGCGCTCAGACAGCGACCTACGAGCAGTACTTC.